This T cell receptor (beta chain) was captured in a study of beta chain features in type 1 diabetes. General study findings and limits: Shorter TCRB CDR3s, moderately but significantly so, marked every one of the four CD4+ subsets in Type 1 diabetes patients.

Germline V lookup: CDR1 SGHNT, CDR2 YYREEE (reference sequence). The CDR3 runs 15 residues. V dropped 0 bases and J dropped 1 base, with 10 bases sitting between them. This clone was counted a few times. The antigen is not known. The sequenced template was cDNA made from the entire isolated RNA. The method was immunoSEQ multiplex PCR; TCRdb's version includes in-frame clones alone and lacks a portion of them. The sample contains roughly 230,000 clones, roughly 11% of which appear only once. The J gene is TRBJ1-1, the V gene TRBV5-4; D remains ambiguous. The TCR was taken from a man younger than 45 with type 1 diabetes. The sample consisted of naive CD4+ T cells from blood. CDR3: CASSLGAMTNTEAFF. The CDR3 DNA reads TGTGCCAGCAGCTTGGGGGCCATGACGAACACTGAAGCTTTCTTT.